This T cell receptor (beta chain) derives from a study of T cells in Graves' hyperthyroidism and ophthalmopathy. This clonotype has only a few counts. Amplified TCR beta CDR3 regions derived from RNA transcripts. RT-PCR in the first round (using the HTBI primer set) targeted the TCR CDR3. In TCRdb, the multiplex PCR reads were re-called with MiXCR into one record per CDR3 protein. This sample has 500,000 to 600,000 distinct CDR3 sequences, with over 45% found just once. There are 15 residues in the CDR3. V was trimmed by 3 bases and J by 4 bases, leaving 13 bases between them. Per germline, CDR1 SGHTS and CDR2 YDEGEE. Exclusion criteria comprised uncontrolled infection, other autoimmune disease, pregnancy or lactation.

The chain couples TRBV5-8 to TRBJ2-2; no clear D gene. The clonotype was recovered from an adult woman with Graves' disease, either hyperthyroidism or ophthalmopathy (not recorded which). The sequenced sample consisted of peripheral blood or thyroid tissue (not recorded which). This CDR3 is CASSSGFSVTGELFF. The CDR3 DNA is TGTGCCAGCAGCTCAGGTTTTTCGGTCACCGGGGAGCTGTTTTTT.